This T cell receptor (beta chain) was sequenced in a study of monozygotic twins with inflammatory bowel disease. The RNA usage for each TCR library was about 3.5 ug of total RNA. TCRalpha and TCRbeta cDNA went through nested PCRs of approximately 16 and 10 cycles, two in total. From its re-call of the 5' RACE reads, TCRdb lists each CDR3 protein once, without DNA. This sample's table reports approximately 390,000 distinct CDR3 sequences. Comments on this clonotype: Its antigen is unknown.

The CDR3 runs to 16 residues. CDR1 and CDR2 (germline): KGHSH, LQKENI. Regarding the study as a whole: Possibly because of limited power, concordant and discordant twins showed no difference in repertoire similarity. Versus healthy twins, IBD patients showed fewer clonotypes shared with others, especially with disease activity.

This chain links TRBV18 with TRBJ2-6; TCRdb gives TRBD1 as the D gene, but with no DNA this cannot be confirmed. This sequence originates from a human donor with ulcerative colitis or Crohn's disease, or a healthy co-twin of an affected twin (not recorded which). The sequenced sample was blood. This CDR3 is CASSPPGIWGANVLTF.